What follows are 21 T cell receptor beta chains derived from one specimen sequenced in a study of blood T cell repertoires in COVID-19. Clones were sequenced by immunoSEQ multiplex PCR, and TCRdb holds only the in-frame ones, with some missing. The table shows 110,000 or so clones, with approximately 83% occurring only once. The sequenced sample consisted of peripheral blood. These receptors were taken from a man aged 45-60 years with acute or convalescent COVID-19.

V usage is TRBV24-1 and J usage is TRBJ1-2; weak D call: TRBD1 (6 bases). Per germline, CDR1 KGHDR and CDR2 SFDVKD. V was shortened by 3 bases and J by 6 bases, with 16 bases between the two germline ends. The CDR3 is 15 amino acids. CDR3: CATSDHRASYDGYTF. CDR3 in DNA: TGTGCCACCAGTGATCACAGGGCCTCCTACGATGGCTACACCTTC.

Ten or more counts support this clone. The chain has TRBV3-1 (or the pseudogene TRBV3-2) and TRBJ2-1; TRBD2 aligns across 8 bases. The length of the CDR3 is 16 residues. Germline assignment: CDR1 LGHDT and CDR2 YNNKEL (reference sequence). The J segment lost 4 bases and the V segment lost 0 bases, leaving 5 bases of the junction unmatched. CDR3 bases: TGTGCCAGCAGCCAAGACCGGCTAGCGGGTTACAATGAGCAGTTCTTC. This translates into CASSQDRLAGYNEQFF.

CDR3 in DNA: TGTGCTAGTGGTTTGGCTAGACAGGGGGGCTCCTATAATTCACCCCTCCACTTT. It specifies CASGLARQGGSYNSPLHF. The chain has TRBV12-5 and TRBJ1-6; 9 nucleotides agree with TRBD1. Germline-derived CDR1 and CDR2 are LGHNT and FRNRAP. CDR3 length equals 18 residues. V shed 1 base, J shed 0 bases, and the junction held 4 bases outside the gene matches.

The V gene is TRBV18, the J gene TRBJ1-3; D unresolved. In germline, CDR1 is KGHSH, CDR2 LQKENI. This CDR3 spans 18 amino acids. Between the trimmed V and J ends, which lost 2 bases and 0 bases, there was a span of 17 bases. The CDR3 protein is CASSPSQAQADSGNTIYF. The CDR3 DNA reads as TGTGCCAGCTCACCATCTCAAGCCCAGGCTGACTCTGGAAACACCATATATTTT.

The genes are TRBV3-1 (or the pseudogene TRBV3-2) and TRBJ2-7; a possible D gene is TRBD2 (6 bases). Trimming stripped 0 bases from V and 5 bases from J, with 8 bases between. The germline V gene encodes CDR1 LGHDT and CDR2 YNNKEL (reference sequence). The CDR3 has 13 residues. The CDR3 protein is CASSQDWEDEQYF. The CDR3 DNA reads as TGTGCCAGCAGCCAAGATTGGGAGGACGAGCAGTACTTC.

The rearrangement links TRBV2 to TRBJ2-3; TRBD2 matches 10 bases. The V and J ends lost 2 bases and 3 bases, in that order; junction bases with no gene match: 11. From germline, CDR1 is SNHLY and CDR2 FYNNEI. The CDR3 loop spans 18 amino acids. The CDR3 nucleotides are TGTGCCAGCAGTGAATTACGGCTAGCGGGAGTGAAAACAGATACGCAGTATTTT. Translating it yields CASSELRLAGVKTDTQYF.

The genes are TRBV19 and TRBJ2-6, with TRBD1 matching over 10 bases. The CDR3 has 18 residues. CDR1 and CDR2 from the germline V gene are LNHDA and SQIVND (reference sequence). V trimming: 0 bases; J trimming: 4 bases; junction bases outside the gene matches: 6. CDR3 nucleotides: TGTGCCAGTAGTATAGACAGACAGGGGGCGGAAGGGGCCAACGTCCTGACTTTC. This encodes CASSIDRQGAEGANVLTF.

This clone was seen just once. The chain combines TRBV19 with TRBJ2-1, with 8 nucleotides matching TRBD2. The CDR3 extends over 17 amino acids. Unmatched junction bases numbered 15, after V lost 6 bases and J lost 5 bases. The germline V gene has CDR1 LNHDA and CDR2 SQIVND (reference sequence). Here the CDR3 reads CASREGLSGAAHNEQFF. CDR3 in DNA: TGTGCCAGTAGGGAGGGGCTTAGCGGGGCAGCTCACAATGAGCAGTTCTTC. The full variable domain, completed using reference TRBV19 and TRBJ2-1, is DGGITQSPKYLFRKEGQNVTLSCEQNLNHDAMYWYRQDPGQGLRLIYYSQIVNDFQKGDIAEGYSVSREKKESFPLTVTSAQKNPTAFYLCASREGLSGAAHNEQFFGPGTRLTVL.

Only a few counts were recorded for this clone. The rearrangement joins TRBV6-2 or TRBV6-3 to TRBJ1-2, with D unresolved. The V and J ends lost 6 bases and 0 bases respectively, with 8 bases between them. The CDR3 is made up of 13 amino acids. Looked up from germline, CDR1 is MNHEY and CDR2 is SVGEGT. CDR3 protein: CASRYTANYGYTF. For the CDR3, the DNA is TGTGCCAGCAGATACACAGCTAACTATGGCTACACCTTC.

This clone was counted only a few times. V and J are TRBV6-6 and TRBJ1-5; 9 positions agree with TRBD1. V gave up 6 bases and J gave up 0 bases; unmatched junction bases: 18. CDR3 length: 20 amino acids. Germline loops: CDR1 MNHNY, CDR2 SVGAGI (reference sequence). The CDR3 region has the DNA TGTGCCAGCAGCGACACGTACTCCGGGACAGGGCCCTATAGCAATCAGCCCCAGCATTTT. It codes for CASSDTYSGTGPYSNQPQHF.

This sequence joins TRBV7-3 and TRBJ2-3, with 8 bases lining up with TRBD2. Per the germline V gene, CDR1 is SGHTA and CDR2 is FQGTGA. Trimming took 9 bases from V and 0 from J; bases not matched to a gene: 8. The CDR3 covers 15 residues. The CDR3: CASTGGGGSTDTQYF. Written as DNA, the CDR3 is TGTGCCAGTACGGGAGGGGGAGGGAGCACAGATACGCAGTATTTT.

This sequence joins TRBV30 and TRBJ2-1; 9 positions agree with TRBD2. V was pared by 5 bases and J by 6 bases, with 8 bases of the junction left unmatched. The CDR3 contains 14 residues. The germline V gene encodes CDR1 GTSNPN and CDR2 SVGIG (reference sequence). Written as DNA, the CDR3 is TGTGCCTGGTTCCTAGCGGGACGAACCAATGAGCAGTTCTTC. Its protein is CAWFLAGRTNEQFF.

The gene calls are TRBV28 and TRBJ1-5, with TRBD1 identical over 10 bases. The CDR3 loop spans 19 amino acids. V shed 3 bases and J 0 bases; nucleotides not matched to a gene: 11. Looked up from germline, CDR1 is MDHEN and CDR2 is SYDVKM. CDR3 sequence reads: CASSFPGQGLVYSNQPQHF. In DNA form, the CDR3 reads TGTGCCAGCAGTTTTCCGGGACAGGGGTTGGTTTATAGCAATCAGCCCCAGCATTTT. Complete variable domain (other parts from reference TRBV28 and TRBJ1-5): DVKVTQSSRYLVKRTGEKVFLECVQDMDHENMFWYRQDPGLGLRLIYFSYDVKMKEKGDIPEGYSVSREKKERFSLILESASTNQTSMYLCASSFPGQGLVYSNQPQHFGDGTRLSIL.

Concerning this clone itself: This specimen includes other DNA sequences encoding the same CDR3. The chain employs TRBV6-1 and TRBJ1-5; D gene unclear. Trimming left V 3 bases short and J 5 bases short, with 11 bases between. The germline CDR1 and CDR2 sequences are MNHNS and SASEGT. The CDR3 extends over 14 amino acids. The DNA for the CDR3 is TGTGCCAGCAGTGAGTCGGGTCCTTATCAGCCCCAGCATTTT. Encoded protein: CASSESGPYQPQHF.

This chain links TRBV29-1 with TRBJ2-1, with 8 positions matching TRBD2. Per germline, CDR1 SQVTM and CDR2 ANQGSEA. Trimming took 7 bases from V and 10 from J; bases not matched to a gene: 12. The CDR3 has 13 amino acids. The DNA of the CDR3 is TGCAGCGCCAACTCCGGGACTAGTGGCGAGCAGTTCTTC. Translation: CSANSGTSGEQFF.

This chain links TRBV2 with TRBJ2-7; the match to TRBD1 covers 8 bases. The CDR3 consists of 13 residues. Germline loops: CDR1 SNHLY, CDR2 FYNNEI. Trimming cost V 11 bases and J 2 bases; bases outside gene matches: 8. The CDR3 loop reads CAGARTGTYEQYF. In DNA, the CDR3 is TGTGCCGGAGCTCGGACAGGGACCTACGAGCAGTACTTC.

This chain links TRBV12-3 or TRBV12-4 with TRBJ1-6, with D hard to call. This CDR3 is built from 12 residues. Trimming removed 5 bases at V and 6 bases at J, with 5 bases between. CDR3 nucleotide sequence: TGTGCCAGCAGTGTCTCTAATTCACCCCTCCACTTT. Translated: CASSVSNSPLHF.

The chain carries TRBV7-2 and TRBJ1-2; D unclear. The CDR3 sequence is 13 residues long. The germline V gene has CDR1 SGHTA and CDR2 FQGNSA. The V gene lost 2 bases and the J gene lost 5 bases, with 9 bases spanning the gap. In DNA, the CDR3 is TGTGCCAGCAGCTTATCGGAGGATTATGGCTACACCTTC. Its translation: CASSLSEDYGYTF.

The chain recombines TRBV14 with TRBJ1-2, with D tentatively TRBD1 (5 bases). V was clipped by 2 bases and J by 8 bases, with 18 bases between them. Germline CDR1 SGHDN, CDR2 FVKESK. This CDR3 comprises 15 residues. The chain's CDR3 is CASSQYRGGVGGYTF. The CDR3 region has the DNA TGTGCCAGCAGCCAATATAGGGGCGGAGTAGGAGGCTACACCTTC.

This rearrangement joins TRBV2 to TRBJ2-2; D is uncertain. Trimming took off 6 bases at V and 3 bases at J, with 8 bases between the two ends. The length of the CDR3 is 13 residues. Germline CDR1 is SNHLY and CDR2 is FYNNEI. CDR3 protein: CASSVDYTGELFF. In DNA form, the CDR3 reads TGTGCCAGCAGCGTAGATTACACCGGGGAGCTGTTTTTT.

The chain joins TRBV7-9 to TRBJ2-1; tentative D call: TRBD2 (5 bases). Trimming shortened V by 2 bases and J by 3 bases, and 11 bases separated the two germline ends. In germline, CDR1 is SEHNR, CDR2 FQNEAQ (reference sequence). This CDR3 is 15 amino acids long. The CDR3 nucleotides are TGTGCCAGCAGCTTACAAACCGGGGTCTACAATGAGCAGTTCTTC. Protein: CASSLQTGVYNEQFF.